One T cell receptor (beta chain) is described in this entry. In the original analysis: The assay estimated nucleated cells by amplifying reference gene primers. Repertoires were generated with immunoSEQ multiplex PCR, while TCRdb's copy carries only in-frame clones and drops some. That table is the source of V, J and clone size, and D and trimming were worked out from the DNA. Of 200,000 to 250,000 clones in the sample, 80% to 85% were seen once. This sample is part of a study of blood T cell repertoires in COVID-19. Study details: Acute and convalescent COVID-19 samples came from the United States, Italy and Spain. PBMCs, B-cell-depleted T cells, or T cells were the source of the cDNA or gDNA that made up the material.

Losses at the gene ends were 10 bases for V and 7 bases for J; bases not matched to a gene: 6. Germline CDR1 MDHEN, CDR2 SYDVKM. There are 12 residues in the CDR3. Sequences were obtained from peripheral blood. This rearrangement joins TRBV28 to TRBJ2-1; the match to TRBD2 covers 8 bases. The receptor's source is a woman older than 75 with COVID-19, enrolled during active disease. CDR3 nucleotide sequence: TGTGCCACCCTAGCGGGCATTAATGAGCAGTTCTTC. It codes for CATLAGINEQFF.